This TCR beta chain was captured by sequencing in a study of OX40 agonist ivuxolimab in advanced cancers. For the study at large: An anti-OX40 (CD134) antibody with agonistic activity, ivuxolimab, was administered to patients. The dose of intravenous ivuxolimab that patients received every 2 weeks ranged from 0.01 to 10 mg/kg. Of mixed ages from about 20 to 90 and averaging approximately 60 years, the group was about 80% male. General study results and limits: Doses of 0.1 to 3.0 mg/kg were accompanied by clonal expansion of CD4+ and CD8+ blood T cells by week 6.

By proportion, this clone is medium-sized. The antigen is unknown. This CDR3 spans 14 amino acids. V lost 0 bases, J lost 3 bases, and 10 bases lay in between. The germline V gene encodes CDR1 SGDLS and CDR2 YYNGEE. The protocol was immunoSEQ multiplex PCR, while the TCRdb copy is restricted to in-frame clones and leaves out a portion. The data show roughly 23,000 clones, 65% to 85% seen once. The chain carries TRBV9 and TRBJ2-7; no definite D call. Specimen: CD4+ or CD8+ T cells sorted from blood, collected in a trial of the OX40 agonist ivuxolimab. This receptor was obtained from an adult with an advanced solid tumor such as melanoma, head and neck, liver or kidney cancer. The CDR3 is CASSVGAAHYEQYF. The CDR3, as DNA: TGTGCCAGCAGCGTAGGGGCAGCGCACTACGAGCAGTACTTC.